Below, 22 T cell receptor beta chains from the same sample are listed, as sequenced in a study of shared clonotypes between healthy human individuals. Some clones are missing from TCRdb's copy, which holds only in-frame ones; the method was immunoSEQ multiplex PCR. Of under 2,000,000 clones in the sample, less than 95% are singletons; the top ten hold more than 0.95%. Naive CD8 populations comprised CD45RO-negative cells positively selected for CCR7, excluding terminally differentiated effector memory CD45RA+ cells. Sequencing was performed on naive CD8+ T cells sorted from blood. The receptors stem from a man younger than 35 in good health.

This clone was counted between two and nine times. The chain employs TRBV27 and TRBJ1-6; 8 bases line up with TRBD1. The germline V gene encodes CDR1 MNHEY and CDR2 SMNVEV (reference sequence). The CDR3 length is 16 residues. V lost 1 base to trimming and J lost 5 bases; unmatched junction nucleotides: 4. The CDR3, as DNA: TGTGCCAGCAGTTTATTAGGGACAGGAAATAATTCACCCCTCCACTTT. Its protein is CASSLLGTGNNSPLHF.

The chain carries TRBV7-9 and TRBJ2-3; TRBD2 agrees at 7 bases. Per germline, CDR1 SEHNR and CDR2 FQNEAQ (reference sequence). V dropped 3 bases and J dropped 6; count of bases not matched to a gene: 9. The CDR3 covers 15 residues. The CDR3 loop reads CASSFAAGEEDTQYF. The CDR3 DNA follows: TGTGCCAGCAGCTTTGCGGCGGGAGAGGAGGATACGCAGTATTTT.

This chain joins TRBV18 and TRBJ1-1; 10 positions match TRBD1. V was clipped by 2 bases and J by 5 bases; unmatched bases: 2. CDR3 size: 14 residues. Germline CDR1 KGHSH, CDR2 LQKENI. The CDR3 loop is CASSPGQGVTEAFF. In DNA, the CDR3 is TGTGCCAGCTCACCAGGACAGGGGGTGACTGAAGCTTTCTTT.

J is TRBJ2-7 and V is TRBV6-1; D gene uncertain. CDR3 length: 14 residues. V was pared by 0 bases and J by 0 bases, with 6 bases between. From germline, CDR1 is MNHNS and CDR2 SASEGT. CDR3 in amino acids: CASSEAQLSYEQYF. The DNA for the CDR3 is TGTGCCAGCAGTGAAGCACAGCTCTCCTACGAGCAGTACTTC.

As to this clone: This CDR3 is also generated by other DNA sequences in the sample. The chain links TRBV4-3 to TRBJ2-7, with no clear D. Germline CDR1 LGHNA, CDR2 YSLEER. The ends were cut back, 1 base at V and 2 bases at J, with 9 bases in the middle. There are 14 residues in the CDR3. CDR3 region: CASSQVEGAYEQYF. The DNA of the CDR3 is TGCGCCAGCAGCCAAGTGGAAGGAGCCTACGAGCAGTACTTC.

The V and J genes are TRBV28 and TRBJ2-1; 10 bases fit TRBD2. CDR1 MDHEN and CDR2 SYDVKM come from the germline V gene. This CDR3 has 17 amino acids. Trimming took 4 bases from V and 3 from J; bases not matched to a gene: 9. CDR3 amino acids: CASSSPGLAGGYNEQFF. CDR3 coding DNA: TGTGCCAGCAGTTCCCCCGGATTAGCGGGGGGCTACAATGAGCAGTTCTTC.

The J gene is TRBJ1-4, the V gene TRBV6-6; D uncertain. V was shortened by 6 bases and J by 3 bases, with 11 bases between the two germline ends. The CDR3 sequence is 14 residues long. Germline V gene sequence: CDR1 MNHNY, CDR2 SVGAGI (reference sequence). The CDR3 spells CASSSTGSNEKLFF. For the CDR3, the DNA is TGTGCCAGCAGCTCTACCGGCTCTAATGAAAAACTGTTTTTT.

The gene calls are TRBV28 and TRBJ2-7; D remains unclear. V shed 2 bases and J shed 2 bases, with 7 bases lying between them. Germline lookup yields CDR1 MDHEN and CDR2 SYDVKM. The length of the CDR3 is 13 residues. The CDR3 bases are TGTGCCAGCAGTTTAGGGGTAGCCTACGAGCAGTACTTC. It specifies CASSLGVAYEQYF.

The V and J genes are TRBV5-1 and TRBJ1-1; no clear D. V was trimmed by 1 base and J by 4 bases, leaving 8 bases between them. Germline loops: CDR1 SGHRS, CDR2 YFSETQ. The CDR3 spans 13 residues. CDR3 sequence (DNA): TGCGCCAGCAGCTTGCGGGTCCCCACTGAAGCTTTCTTT. Residues: CASSLRVPTEAFF.

The chain is built from TRBV13 and TRBJ2-5; 10 nucleotides line up with TRBD1. CDR3 length: 18 amino acids. V dropped 0 bases and J dropped 5; count of bases not matched to a gene: 12. Germline CDR1 is PRHDT and CDR2 is FYEKMQ (reference sequence). The CDR3 nucleotides are TGTGCCAGCAGCTTAGGCGAGAGACAGGGGGCTATGCTGGAGACCCAGTACTTC. Encoded protein: CASSLGERQGAMLETQYF.

The chain uses TRBV5-4 and TRBJ2-7; a possible D gene is TRBD1 (6 bases). V was pared by 4 bases and J by 2 bases, with 10 bases between. The germline gives CDR1 SGHNT, CDR2 YYREEE (reference sequence). The CDR3 totals 13 residues. The CDR3 DNA reads as TGTGCCAGCAGCAGGGACACAACCTACGAGCAGTACTTC. Protein: CASSRDTTYEQYF. The complete variable domain, with remaining parts taken from reference TRBV5-4 and TRBJ2-7, reads ETGVTQSPTHLIKTRGQQVTLRCSSQSGHNTVSWYQQALGQGPQFIFQYYREEENGRGNFPPRFSGLQFPNYSSELNVNALELDDSALYLCASSRDTTYEQYFGPGTRLTVT.

This clone was detected only once. The sample has other DNA sequences that encode this CDR3 too. The chain joins TRBV7-9 to TRBJ1-6; 10 nucleotides agree with TRBD1. The CDR3 is made up of 15 amino acids. The trim removed 1 base at V and 9 bases at J, leaving 3 bases unmatched. Germline V lookup: CDR1 SEHNR, CDR2 FQNEAQ (reference sequence). CDR3 loop: CASSLVGQGVSPLHF. The CDR3 bases are TGTGCCAGCAGCTTAGTTGGACAGGGGGTTTCACCCCTCCACTTT.

This chain connects TRBV14 to TRBJ2-7, with a weak D call TRBD2 (5 bases). The CDR3 has 14 amino acids. The germline gives CDR1 SGHDN, CDR2 FVKESK. The V end lost 1 base, the J end lost 2 bases, and 9 bases lay between the germline ends. The CDR3 DNA is TGTGCCAGCAGCCAAGTCCTAGCACCCTACGAGCAGTACTTC. Amino acids: CASSQVLAPYEQYF.

This chain links TRBV5-6 with TRBJ2-7; the D gene is possibly TRBD2 (5 bases). The V gene lost 4 bases and the J gene lost 6 bases, with 11 bases spanning the gap. Germline CDR1 is SGHDT and CDR2 is YYEEEE. CDR3 length: 12 amino acids. The CDR3 region has the DNA TGTGCCAGCAGCCCTGGCCGGGGCGAGCAGTACTTC. It specifies CASSPGRGEQYF.

The chain links TRBV5-6 to TRBJ2-1; D assignment may be TRBD1 or TRBD2 (5 bases each). Trimming took 0 bases from V and 2 from J, leaving 12 bases between them. Germline V lookup: CDR1 SGHDT, CDR2 YYEEEE. The CDR3 is 16 residues long. The DNA for the CDR3 is TGTGCCAGCAGCTTGGCCGATGGGGGAACCTACAATGAGCAGTTCTTC. Translating gives CASSLADGGTYNEQFF.

The chain has TRBV2 and TRBJ2-3, with 8 positions matching TRBD2. The CDR3 is 15 residues long. V trimming: 2 bases; J trimming: 7 bases; junction bases outside the gene matches: 8. Germline V CDR1 and CDR2: SNHLY, FYNNEI. The CDR3 is CASSETGGGSNTQYF. The CDR3 DNA is TGTGCCAGCAGTGAAACCGGGGGGGGTTCCAATACGCAGTATTTT. Drawing the rest from reference TRBV2 and TRBJ2-3, the complete variable domain is EPEVTQTPSHQVTQMGQEVILRCVPISNHLYFYWYRQILGQKVEFLVSFYNNEISEKSEIFDDQFSVERPDGSNFTLKIRSTKLEDSAMYFCASSETGGGSNTQYFGPGTRLTVL.

The chain recombines TRBV28 with TRBJ2-6; perhaps D is TRBD1 or TRBD2 (5 bases each). Per the germline V gene, CDR1 is MDHEN and CDR2 is SYDVKM. CDR3 length: 16 residues. V was pared by 5 bases and J by 1 base, with 12 bases between. CDR3 sequence: CASSPQGVSGANVLTF. The CDR3 DNA is TGTGCCAGCAGTCCGCAGGGAGTTTCTGGGGCCAACGTCCTGACTTTC.

The V and J genes are TRBV30 and TRBJ2-3; either TRBD1 or TRBD2 may supply D (6 bases each). Germline V gives CDR1 GTSNPN, CDR2 SVGIG (reference sequence). Between the trimmed V and J ends, which lost 4 bases and 3 bases, there was a span of 17 bases. The CDR3 totals 15 residues. The CDR3 DNA follows: TGTGCCTGGAATCCACTCGGGGGCCGTACAGATACGCAGTATTTT. It translates to CAWNPLGGRTDTQYF. Drawing the rest from reference TRBV30 and TRBJ2-3, the complete variable domain is SQTIHQWPATLVQPVGSPLSLECTVEGTSNPNLYWYRQAAGRGLQLLFYSVGIGQISSEVPQNLSASRPQDRQFILSSKKLLLSDSGFYLCAWNPLGGRTDTQYFGPGTRLTVL.

This clone came up once. The chain has TRBV9 and TRBJ2-3; 10 bases are shared with TRBD2. In germline, CDR1 is SGDLS, CDR2 YYNGEE. CDR3 length: 15 residues. J gave up 5 bases and V 3 bases, and 6 bases lay outside the gene matches. The CDR3 reads CASSGPSGGGDTQYF. The CDR3 DNA reads as TGTGCCAGCAGCGGACCTAGCGGGGGAGGAGATACGCAGTATTTT.

This sequence joins TRBV5-1 and TRBJ2-7, with a tentative D call TRBD2 (5 bases). CDR1 is SGHRS and CDR2 is YFSETQ in the germline V gene. Trimming pared 0 bases from V and 5 bases from J, leaving 21 bases between. The CDR3 has 17 amino acids. The CDR3 reads CASSLGWAGSLGNEQYF. The CDR3 DNA reads TGCGCCAGCAGCTTGGGGTGGGCGGGCTCTCTTGGGAACGAGCAGTACTTC.

This chain joins TRBV27 and TRBJ2-3; D might be TRBD2 (6 bases). The CDR3 is made up of 16 amino acids. Trimming removed 1 base from V and 5 bases from J, with 16 bases in between. Germline V CDR1 and CDR2: MNHEY, SMNVEV (reference sequence). This CDR3 reads CASSLFPGVIGDTQYF. In DNA form, the CDR3 reads TGTGCCAGCAGTTTATTTCCGGGAGTTATAGGAGATACGCAGTATTTT.

This chain connects TRBV7-8 to TRBJ2-7; possible D gene TRBD1, 6 bases. The V gene lost 2 bases and the J gene lost 1 base, with 9 bases spanning the gap. Germline CDR1 SGHVS, CDR2 FQNEAQ. This CDR3 is built from 14 residues. The CDR3 region has the DNA TGTGCCAGCAGCTTAAGGGGGTTGTCCTACGAGCAGTACTTC. Translation gives CASSLRGLSYEQYF.